Listed here are 27 T cell receptor beta chains from one sample, sequenced in a study of T cells in Graves' hyperthyroidism and ophthalmopathy. RNA transcripts gave rise to amplified TCR beta CDR3 regions. When the TCR CDR3 underwent first-round RT-PCR, the HTBI primer set was used. TCRdb passed the multiplex PCR reads through MiXCR, listing each CDR3 protein once. The sample has about 420,000 distinct CDR3 sequences, less than 20% seen once. Sequencing used blood. These receptors all come from a woman younger than 35 with Graves' hyperthyroidism.

This clonotype showed up many times. J is TRBJ2-1 and V is TRBV12-3 or TRBV12-4, with TRBD2 matching 11 bases. The CDR3 is 15 residues long. Unmatched junction bases numbered 3, after V lost 2 bases and J lost 6 bases. This CDR3 is CASSLRLAGINEQFF. The CDR3 DNA reads as TGTGCCAGCAGTTTAAGACTAGCGGGGATCAATGAGCAGTTCTTC.

V gene TRBV15 combines with J gene TRBJ2-1; 8 bases fit TRBD2. Germline trimming cut 1 base from V and 13 bases from J; bases unmatched to any gene: 6. In germline, CDR1 is LNHNV, CDR2 YYDKDF (reference sequence). The CDR3 loop spans 13 amino acids. CDR3 sequence (DNA): TGTGCCACCAGCAGAGGGTCCCGGGAGGGTCAGTTCTTC. Protein sequence: CATSRGSREGQFF.

The V call is TRBV6-5, the J call TRBJ1-1; unclear D gene. CDR1 MNHEY and CDR2 SVGAGI come from the germline V gene. CDR3 length equals 14 residues. Trimming cost V 0 bases and J 2 bases, with 7 bases left between them. CDR3: CASSYSESNTEAFF. The CDR3 DNA follows: TGTGCCAGCAGTTACTCGGAATCTAACACTGAAGCTTTCTTT.

This clonotype has a handful of counts. The chain combines TRBV25-1 with TRBJ2-3, with a weak D call TRBD2 (5 bases). This CDR3 spans 15 amino acids. V was shortened by 3 bases and J by 5 bases, with 15 bases between the two germline ends. CDR1 and CDR2 from the germline V gene are MGHDK and SYGVNS. Written as DNA, the CDR3 is TGTGCCAGCAGTGACCCGGACTCCCGGGGAGATACGCAGTATTTT. It codes for CASSDPDSRGDTQYF. Full variable domain (missing parts from reference TRBV25-1 and TRBJ2-3): EADIYQTPRYLVIGTGKKITLECSQTMGHDKMYWYQQDPGMELHLIHYSYGVNSTEKGDLSSESTVSRIRTEHFPLTLESARPSHTSQYLCASSDPDSRGDTQYFGPGTRLTVL.

This clonotype was seen at least ten times. This chain connects TRBV7-9 to TRBJ2-5, with D possibly TRBD1 on 6 matching bases. With 4 bases removed from V and 4 bases from J, the gap between germline ends came to 10 bases. From germline, CDR1 is SEHNR and CDR2 FQNEAQ (reference sequence). The CDR3 has 13 amino acids. Written as DNA, the CDR3 is TGTGCCAGCAGCTACACAGGGTTAGAGACCCAGTACTTC. Amino acids: CASSYTGLETQYF. Together with reference TRBV7-9 and TRBJ2-5, the CDR3 gives the full variable domain: DTGVSQNPRHKITKRGQNVTFRCDPISEHNRLYWYRQTLGQGPEFLTYFQNEAQLEKSRLLSDRFSAERPKGSFSTLEIQRTEQGDSAMYLCASSYTGLETQYFGPGTRLLVL.

In its sample, this clonotype was seen many times. The J gene is TRBJ2-7, the V gene TRBV20-1; D not resolved. The germline V gene has CDR1 DFQATT and CDR2 SNEGSKA (reference sequence). CDR3 length: 12 residues. V dropped 5 bases and J dropped 2 bases, with 10 bases sitting between them. The CDR3 DNA reads as TGCAGTGCTGCCGAAGACCCCTACGAGCAGTACTTC. Translated, it gives CSAAEDPYEQYF.

The V and J genes are TRBV29-1 and TRBJ2-3, with 9 nucleotides matching TRBD2. Germline trimming cut 2 bases from V and 3 bases from J; bases unmatched to any gene: 3. The CDR3 totals 14 residues. CDR1 SQVTM and CDR2 ANQGSEA come from the germline V gene. The CDR3 is CSVESGLATDTQYF. The CDR3 DNA is TGCAGCGTTGAATCGGGACTAGCAACAGATACGCAGTATTTT.

This clonotype turned up a few times. This rearrangement joins TRBV18 to TRBJ2-7; TRBD2 matches at 9 bases. The ends lost 4 bases at V and 2 bases at J; junction bases unmatched: 6. The length of the CDR3 is 15 residues. CDR1 is KGHSH, CDR2 LQKENI, per germline. The CDR3 here is CASSQQAGGPYEQYF. CDR3 bases: TGTGCCAGCTCACAGCAGGCGGGAGGGCCCTACGAGCAGTACTTC.

This clonotype occurred many times. The chain recombines TRBV27 with TRBJ1-2, with 7 bases identical to TRBD1. V gave up 6 bases and J gave up 6 bases; unmatched junction bases: 13. The germline V gene has CDR1 MNHEY and CDR2 SMNVEV (reference sequence). CDR3 size: 15 residues. The CDR3 loop is CASSLTGSGYDGYTF. CDR3 in DNA: TGTGCCAGCAGCCTGACAGGGAGCGGATACGATGGCTACACCTTC.

This clonotype was recorded at least ten times. V gene TRBV29-1 combines with J gene TRBJ1-2; a possible D gene is TRBD1 (5 bases). V lost 3 bases and J lost 8, with 10 bases in between. The CDR3 consists of 11 residues. Germline CDR1 reads SQVTM; CDR2 reads ANQGSEA. Here the CDR3 reads CSVERDRGYTF. In DNA, the CDR3 is TGCAGCGTTGAGCGAGACAGAGGCTACACCTTC.

This clonotype was recorded only once. The gene calls are TRBV5-1 and TRBJ2-1; a possible D gene is TRBD2 (6 bases). V was trimmed by 4 bases and J by 4 bases, leaving 24 bases between them. From germline, CDR1 is SGHRS and CDR2 YFSETQ. The CDR3 sequence is 18 residues long. The CDR3 loop is CASSVRDSPLLGYNEQFF. The DNA for the CDR3 is TGCGCCAGCAGCGTCCGGGACTCGCCTCTCCTCGGGTACAATGAGCAGTTCTTC.

Ten or more counts support this clonotype. The chain carries TRBV5-1 and TRBJ2-2; 7 nucleotides align to TRBD2. The CDR3 is made up of 15 amino acids. V lost 3 bases, J lost 3 bases, and 5 bases stayed unmatched. The germline V gene has CDR1 SGHRS and CDR2 YFSETQ. CDR3 coding DNA: TGCGCCAGCAGCTCGACTAGCAAAGACACCGGGGAGCTGTTTTTT. This codes for CASSSTSKDTGELFF. The entire variable domain, with the rest obtained from reference TRBV5-1 and TRBJ2-2, is as follows: KAGVTQTPRYLIKTRGQQVTLSCSPISGHRSVSWYQQTPGQGLQFLFEYFSETQRNKGNFPGRFSGRQFSNSRSEMNVSTLELGDSALYLCASSSTSKDTGELFFGEGSRLTVL.

This clonotype was counted at least ten times. The chain uses TRBV13 and TRBJ2-5; D possibly corresponds to TRBD1 (6 bases). Germline CDR1 is PRHDT and CDR2 is FYEKMQ (reference sequence). The CDR3 consists of 14 residues. Trimming pared 5 bases from V and 3 bases from J, leaving 13 bases between. Here the CDR3 reads CASSLQGVEETQYF. CDR3 bases: TGTGCCAGCAGCCTACAGGGAGTGGAAGAGACCCAGTACTTC. The full variable domain, rest sourced from reference TRBV13 and TRBJ2-5, is AAGVIQSPRHLIKEKRETATLKCYPIPRHDTVYWYQQGPGQDPQFLISFYEKMQSDKGSIPDRFSAQQFSDYHSELNMSSLELGDSALYFCASSLQGVEETQYFGPGTRLLVL.

There are a few counts of this clonotype. The chain uses TRBV25-1 and TRBJ2-5, with 16 bases identical to TRBD2. In germline, CDR1 is MGHDK, CDR2 SYGVNS. Trimming removed 4 bases from V and 5 bases from J; junction bases left unmatched: 16. CDR3 length: 20 residues. This CDR3 reads CASSVTSAGTSGGARETQYF. CDR3 in DNA: TGTGCCAGCAGTGTAACATCAGCCGGGACTAGCGGGGGGGCCAGGGAGACCCAGTACTTC.

The rearrangement uses TRBV11-2 and TRBJ2-3, with 15 bases that match TRBD2. Trimming removed 0 bases from V and 4 bases from J; junction bases left unmatched: 5. CDR1 is SGHAT, CDR2 FQNNGV, per germline. The CDR3 consists of 18 residues. CDR3 loop: CASSLDGTSGRSADTQYF. The CDR3 DNA reads TGTGCCAGCAGCTTAGACGGGACTAGCGGGAGGAGTGCAGATACGCAGTATTTT.

The sample holds many counts of this clonotype. The J gene is TRBJ1-2, the V gene TRBV7-9; the D is unclear. CDR1 SEHNR and CDR2 FQNEAQ come from the germline V gene (reference sequence). V lost 0 bases to trimming and J lost 7 bases, with 12 bases between them. The CDR3 has 14 amino acids. CDR3 nucleotide sequence: TGTGCCAGCAGCTTAGCGGTGGCAGTACTTGGCTACACCTTC. It yields the protein CASSLAVAVLGYTF.

This clonotype was seen ten or more times. This chain connects TRBV12-3 or TRBV12-4 to TRBJ1-4; D remains unclear. CDR3 length: 14 amino acids. Trimming pared 2 bases from V and 0 bases from J, leaving 4 bases between. The CDR3 DNA follows: TGTGCCAGCAGTTTACAGACAACTAATGAAAAACTGTTTTTT. Its translation is CASSLQTTNEKLFF.

This clonotype was observed a handful of times. J is TRBJ2-1 and V is TRBV6-1; either TRBD1 or TRBD2 may supply D (5 bases each). CDR1 and CDR2 (germline): MNHNS, SASEGT. CDR3 length: 13 residues. Trimming stripped 5 bases from V and 5 bases from J, with 10 bases between. CDR3 bases: TGTGCCAGCAGTCGGGACCCACACAATGAGCAGTTCTTC. Its translation: CASSRDPHNEQFF.

The chain links TRBV20-1 to TRBJ2-3, with unresolved D. The CDR3 has 12 residues. CDR1 and CDR2 from the germline V gene are DFQATT and SNEGSKA (reference sequence). The CDR3 bases are TGCAGACCAGTCTTAGACCCAGATACGCAGTATTTT. This encodes CRPVLDPDTQYF.

The table lists this clonotype with many counts. The chain employs TRBV7-3 and TRBJ2-3, with a possible D match to TRBD1 (6 bases). Germline CDR1 SGHTA, CDR2 FQGTGA. V lost 2 bases and J 4 bases, leaving 13 bases between the germline ends. The CDR3 runs to 15 residues. CDR3 region: CASSLGNRVADTQYF. The CDR3 DNA reads as TGTGCCAGCAGCTTAGGAAACAGGGTGGCAGATACGCAGTATTTT.

This clonotype was counted ten times or more. The V call is TRBV11-1, the J call TRBJ2-4; 12 bases fit TRBD2. V shed 5 bases and J 3 bases; nucleotides not matched to a gene: 11. The CDR3 length is 18 residues. Per the germline V gene, CDR1 is SGHAT and CDR2 is FQDESV (reference sequence). Here the CDR3 reads CASSRRTSGESGKNIQYF. The CDR3, as DNA: TGTGCCAGCAGCAGACGGACTAGCGGGGAGTCGGGCAAAAACATTCAGTACTTC.

In regard to this clonotype: One end of the junction does not line up with germline, which may come from a read error. The rearrangement uses TRBV5-1 and TRBJ2-1; 8 bases line up with TRBD2. The CDR3 runs 16 residues. Germline V lookup: CDR1 SGHRS, CDR2 YFSETQ. Here the CDR3 DNA reads TGCGCCGGCAGCTTGCGTGCGGGGGGCGGTTACAATGAGCAGTTCTTC. It is translated as CAGSLRAGGGYNEQFF. The full variable domain, its missing parts supplied by reference TRBV5-1 and TRBJ2-1, is KAGVTQTPRYLIKTRGQQVTLSCSPISGHRSVSWYQQTPGQGLQFLFEYFSETQRNKGNFPGRFSGRQFSNSRSEMNVSTLELGDSALYLCAGSLRAGGGYNEQFFGPGTRLTVL.

The chain employs TRBV2 and TRBJ2-7, with 11 bases lining up with TRBD2. V was pared by 10 bases and J by 1 base, with 6 bases of the junction left unmatched. CDR1 and CDR2 from the germline V gene are SNHLY and FYNNEI. The CDR3 runs 14 residues. The CDR3 DNA is TGTGCCACCGAGGGGACTAGCGGTTCCTACGAGCAGTACTTC. As protein: CATEGTSGSYEQYF.

This clonotype occurred many times. The J gene is TRBJ2-2, the V gene TRBV10-3, with D uncertain. The CDR3 runs to 15 residues. V was clipped by 2 bases and J by 5 bases, with 12 bases between them. Germline V gene lookup returns CDR1 ENHRY and CDR2 SYGVKD. The DNA of the CDR3 is TGTGCCATCAGTGAGCGGTGGTTTGTAACCGGGGAGCTGTTTTTT. Protein sequence: CAISERWFVTGELFF.

The rearrangement uses TRBV4-1 and TRBJ2-3; 12 bases are a match to TRBD1. The CDR3 length is 22 residues. V shed 1 base, J shed 6 bases, and the junction held 23 bases outside the gene matches. CDR1 is MGHRA, CDR2 YSYEKL, per germline. CDR3 in DNA: TGCGCCAGCAGCCAAGCCCCCCTCCCCGGGACAGGGGGCTATCTACTGAGGGATACGCAGTATTTT. As protein: CASSQAPLPGTGGYLLRDTQYF.

The sample holds a few counts of this clonotype. The chain couples TRBV10-3 to TRBJ2-3; 9 bases are shared with TRBD1. V gave up 5 bases and J gave up 1 base; unmatched junction bases: 1. CDR1 and CDR2 (germline): ENHRY, SYGVKD. The CDR3 sequence is 14 residues long. CDR3 protein: CAISTGGGTDTQYF. The DNA of the CDR3 is TGTGCCATCAGTACAGGGGGCGGCACAGATACGCAGTATTTT.

The chain uses TRBV5-4 and TRBJ2-5, with D perhaps TRBD1 (5 bases). Deletions cut 5 bases from V and 1 base from J, with 12 bases between. Germline V gene sequence: CDR1 SGHNT, CDR2 YYREEE (reference sequence). The CDR3 has 14 amino acids. CDR3 region: CASSRYDSQETQYF. CDR3 DNA: TGTGCCAGCAGTCGATACGACAGCCAAGAGACCCAGTACTTC.